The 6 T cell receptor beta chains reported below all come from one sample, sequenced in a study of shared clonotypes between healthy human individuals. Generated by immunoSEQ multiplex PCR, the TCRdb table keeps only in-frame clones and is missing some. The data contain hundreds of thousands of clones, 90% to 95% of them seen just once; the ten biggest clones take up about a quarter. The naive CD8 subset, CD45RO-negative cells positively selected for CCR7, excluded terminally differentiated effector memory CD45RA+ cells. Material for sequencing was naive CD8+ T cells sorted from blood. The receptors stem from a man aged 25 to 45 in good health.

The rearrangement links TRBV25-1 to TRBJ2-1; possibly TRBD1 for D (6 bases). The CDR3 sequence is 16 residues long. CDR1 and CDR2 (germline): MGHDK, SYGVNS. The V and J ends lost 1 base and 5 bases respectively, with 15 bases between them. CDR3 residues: CASSELEGGLNNEQFF. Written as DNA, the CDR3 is TGTGCCAGCAGTGAATTGGAAGGGGGTCTAAACAATGAGCAGTTCTTC.

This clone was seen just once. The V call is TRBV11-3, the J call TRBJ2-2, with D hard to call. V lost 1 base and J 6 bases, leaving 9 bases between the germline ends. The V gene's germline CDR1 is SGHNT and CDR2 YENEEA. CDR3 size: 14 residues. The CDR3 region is CASSLVGIAGELFF. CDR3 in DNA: TGTGCCAGCAGCTTAGTTGGGATCGCCGGGGAGCTGTTTTTT.

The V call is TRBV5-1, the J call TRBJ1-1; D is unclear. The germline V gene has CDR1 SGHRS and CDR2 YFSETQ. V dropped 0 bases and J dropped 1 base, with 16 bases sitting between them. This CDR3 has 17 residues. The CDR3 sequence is CASSLGFGLAGNTEAFF. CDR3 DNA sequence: TGCGCCAGCAGCTTGGGGTTCGGACTGGCAGGGAACACTGAAGCTTTCTTT.

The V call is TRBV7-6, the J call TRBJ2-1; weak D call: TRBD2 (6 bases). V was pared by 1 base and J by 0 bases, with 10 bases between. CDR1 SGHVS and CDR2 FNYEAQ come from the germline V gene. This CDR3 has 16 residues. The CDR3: CASSLVGGNSYNEQFF. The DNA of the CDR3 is TGTGCCAGCAGCTTAGTGGGCGGGAACTCCTACAATGAGCAGTTCTTC.

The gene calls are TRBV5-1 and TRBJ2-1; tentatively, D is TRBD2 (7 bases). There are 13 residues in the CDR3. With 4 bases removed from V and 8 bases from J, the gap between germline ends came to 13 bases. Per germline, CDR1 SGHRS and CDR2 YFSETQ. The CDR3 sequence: CASSPWGGDEQFF. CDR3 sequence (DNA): TGCGCCAGCAGCCCATGGGGGGGCGATGAGCAGTTCTTC.

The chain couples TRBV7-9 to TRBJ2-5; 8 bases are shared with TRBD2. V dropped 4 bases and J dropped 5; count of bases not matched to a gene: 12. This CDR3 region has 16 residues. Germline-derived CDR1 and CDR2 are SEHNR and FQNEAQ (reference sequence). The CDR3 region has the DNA TGTGCCAGCAGCTCCTTATCGGGAGGGACACAGGAGACCCAGTACTTC. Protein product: CASSSLSGGTQETQYF.